These 11 T cell receptor beta chains share one sample of origin, sequenced in a study of T cells in Graves' hyperthyroidism and ophthalmopathy. RNA transcripts yielded amplified TCR beta CDR3 regions. During a first-round RT-PCR of the TCR CDR3, the HTBI primer set was used. TCRdb recomputed calls from the multiplex PCR reads with MiXCR, one row per CDR3 protein. The sample includes hundreds of thousands of distinct CDR3 sequences, roughly 13% of them seen just once. Sequencing used blood. These receptors originate from a woman aged 25 to 39 with Graves' hyperthyroidism that later progressed to Graves' ophthalmopathy.

This clonotype was seen many times. The genes are TRBV7-8 and TRBJ2-5; TRBD1 agrees at 8 bases. The CDR3 loop spans 14 amino acids. V lost 0 bases to trimming and J lost 3 bases; unmatched junction nucleotides: 0. Germline CDR1 is SGHVS and CDR2 is FQNEAQ. CDR3 DNA sequence: TGTGCCAGCAGCTTAGCGACAGGGGAAGAGACCCAGTACTTC. This gives the protein CASSLATGEETQYF.

This clonotype was picked up many times. The CDR3 nucleotides are TGTGCCAGCAGCGGGACAGGGGGAGGGCAGCCCCAGCATTTT. The encoded protein is CASSGTGGGQPQHF. This sequence joins TRBV11-2 and TRBJ1-5; 11 bases agree with TRBD1. CDR1 and CDR2 (germline): SGHAT, FQNNGV. This CDR3 has 14 amino acids. Trimming at V came to 5 bases and at J to 7 bases, leaving 4 bases not matched to a gene.

This clonotype was observed a handful of times. The CDR3 loop reads CASTGRSGELFF. The CDR3, as DNA: TGCGCCAGCACCGGGAGGTCTGGGGAGCTGTTTTTT. The chain has TRBV10-1 and TRBJ2-2; 7 nucleotides align to TRBD2. The CDR3 spans 12 residues. The germline CDR1 and CDR2 sequences are WNHNN and SYGVQD (reference sequence). After removal of 7 bases from V and 8 bases from J, the junction contained 4 bases not matched to a gene.

On this clonotype: The junction departs from the called germline gene at one end, perhaps through a read error. The rearrangement joins TRBV20-1 to TRBJ1-5, with TRBD1 identical over 10 bases. The CDR3 sequence is 14 residues long. Germline loops: CDR1 DFQATT, CDR2 SNEGSKA (reference sequence). CDR3 amino acids: CSARGTGVRQPQHF. In DNA, the CDR3 is TGCAGTGCGAGAGGGACAGGGGTTAGGCAGCCCCAGCATTTT.

This clonotype was found a few times. The chain combines TRBV4-1 with TRBJ1-1, with 12 bases matching TRBD1. The ends lost 3 bases at V and 4 bases at J; junction bases unmatched: 12. The germline gives CDR1 MGHRA, CDR2 YSYEKL. The CDR3 runs 18 residues. The CDR3 DNA reads as TGCGCCAGCAGCCATTTACCGGGACAGGGGGCGGAGGGCACTGAAGCTTTCTTT. Residues: CASSHLPGQGAEGTEAFF.

This clonotype occurred many times. This chain connects TRBV2 to TRBJ2-1, with 11 bases identical to TRBD2. V was pared by 4 bases and J by 0 bases, with 5 bases of the junction left unmatched. CDR1 and CDR2 from the germline V gene are SNHLY and FYNNEI. The CDR3 covers 17 residues. CDR3 DNA: TGTGCCAGCAGTGGACTAGCGGGACCCAGCTCCTACAATGAGCAGTTCTTC. This codes for CASSGLAGPSSYNEQFF.

This clonotype was picked up many times. V and J are TRBV10-3 and TRBJ1-1; the D gene is possibly TRBD1 (5 bases). In germline, CDR1 is ENHRY, CDR2 SYGVKD. V was trimmed by 1 base and J by 4 bases, leaving 13 bases between them. This CDR3 has 15 amino acids. The CDR3 DNA follows: TGTGCCATCAGTGAGTTAACAGGAGGCGCCACTGAAGCTTTCTTT. As protein: CAISELTGGATEAFF.

This clonotype was detected many times. The rearrangement uses TRBV11-2 and TRBJ2-3; the match to TRBD2 covers 11 bases. After removal of 3 bases from V and 5 bases from J, the junction contained 7 bases not matched to a gene. The germline gives CDR1 SGHAT, CDR2 FQNNGV. This CDR3 has 16 residues. Here the CDR3 DNA reads TGTGCCAGCAGCTTTTTTGTTACTAGCGGGGGAGATACGCAGTATTTT. The encoded protein is CASSFFVTSGGDTQYF.

Details on this clonotype: A single base separates this from a much larger clone, so it may be a read error. A read error is likely, as this CDR3 ends without the conserved phenylalanine or tryptophan. The chain joins TRBV12-3 or TRBV12-4 to TRBJ1-2; no clear D gene. This CDR3 spans 13 amino acids. V was clipped by 11 bases and J by 5 bases, with 18 bases between them. The CDR3 DNA reads TGTGCCGGTGGCTCCCATGGACCATATGGCTACACCCTC. Protein sequence: CAGGSHGPYGYTL.

This clonotype was seen many times. The chain recombines TRBV7-9 with TRBJ2-1, with D maybe TRBD1 (5 bases). Trimming stripped 1 base from V and 9 bases from J, with 10 bases between. CDR3 length equals 13 residues. Germline V CDR1 and CDR2: SEHNR, FQNEAQ (reference sequence). CDR3 amino acids: CASSLGEGVEQFF. The DNA for the CDR3 is TGTGCCAGCAGCTTAGGGGAAGGGGTTGAGCAGTTCTTC. The entire variable domain, with the rest obtained from reference TRBV7-9 and TRBJ2-1, is as follows: DTGVSQNPRHKITKRGQNVTFRCDPISEHNRLYWYRQTLGQGPEFLTYFQNEAQLEKSRLLSDRFSAERPKGSFSTLEIQRTEQGDSAMYLCASSLGEGVEQFFGPGTRLTVL.

This clonotype came up a few times. V and J are TRBV3-1 and TRBJ2-1; the match to TRBD2 covers 10 bases. With 5 bases clipped from V and 4 bases from J, the junction kept 5 bases outside the gene matches. This CDR3 is 15 amino acids long. CDR1 and CDR2 (germline): LGHDT, YNNKEL (reference sequence). The CDR3 sequence: CASSIGTSAYNEQFF. CDR3 DNA: TGTGCCAGCAGCATCGGGACTAGCGCTTACAATGAGCAGTTCTTC.